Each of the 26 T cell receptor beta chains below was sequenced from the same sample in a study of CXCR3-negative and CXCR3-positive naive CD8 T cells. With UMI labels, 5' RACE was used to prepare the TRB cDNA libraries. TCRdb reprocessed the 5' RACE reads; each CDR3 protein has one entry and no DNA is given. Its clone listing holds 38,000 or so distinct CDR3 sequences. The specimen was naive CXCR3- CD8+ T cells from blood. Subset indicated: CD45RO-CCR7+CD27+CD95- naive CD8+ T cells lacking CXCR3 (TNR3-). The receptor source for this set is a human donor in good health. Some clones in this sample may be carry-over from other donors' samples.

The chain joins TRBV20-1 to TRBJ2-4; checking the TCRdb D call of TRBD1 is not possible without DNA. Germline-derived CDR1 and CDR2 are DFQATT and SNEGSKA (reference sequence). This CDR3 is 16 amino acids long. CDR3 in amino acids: CSAPRPGSLAKNIQYF.

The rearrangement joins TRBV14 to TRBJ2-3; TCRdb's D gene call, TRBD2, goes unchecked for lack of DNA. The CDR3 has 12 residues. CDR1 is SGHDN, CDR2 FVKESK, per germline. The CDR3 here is CASREDGDTQYF. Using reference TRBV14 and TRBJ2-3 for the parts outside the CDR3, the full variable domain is EAGVTQFPSHSVIEKGQTVTLRCDPISGHDNLYWYRRVMGKEIKFLLHFVKESKQDESGMPNNRFLAERTGGTYSTLKVQPAELEDSGVYFCASREDGDTQYFGPGTRLTVL.

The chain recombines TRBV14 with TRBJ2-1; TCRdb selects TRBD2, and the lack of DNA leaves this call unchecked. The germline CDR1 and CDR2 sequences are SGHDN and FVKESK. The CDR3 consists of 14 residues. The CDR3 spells CASSQLAGPNEQFF.

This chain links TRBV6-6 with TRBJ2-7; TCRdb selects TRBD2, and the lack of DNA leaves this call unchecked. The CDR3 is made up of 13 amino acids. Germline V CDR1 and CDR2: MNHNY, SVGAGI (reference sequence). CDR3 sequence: CASVGLVVDEQYF.

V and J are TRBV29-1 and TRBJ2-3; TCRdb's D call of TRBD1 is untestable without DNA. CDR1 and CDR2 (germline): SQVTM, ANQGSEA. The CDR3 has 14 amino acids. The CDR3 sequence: CSVEDGGRTDTQYF.

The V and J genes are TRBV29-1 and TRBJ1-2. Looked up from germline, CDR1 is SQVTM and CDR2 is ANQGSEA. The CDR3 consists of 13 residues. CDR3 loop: CSVDTLMTYGYTF.

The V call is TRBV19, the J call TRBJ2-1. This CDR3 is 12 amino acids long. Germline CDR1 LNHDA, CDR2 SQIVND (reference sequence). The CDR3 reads CASSITGNEQFF.

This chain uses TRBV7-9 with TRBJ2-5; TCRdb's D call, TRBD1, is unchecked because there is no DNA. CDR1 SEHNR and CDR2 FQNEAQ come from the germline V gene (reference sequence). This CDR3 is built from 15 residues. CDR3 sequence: CASSLEGTGEKTQYF.

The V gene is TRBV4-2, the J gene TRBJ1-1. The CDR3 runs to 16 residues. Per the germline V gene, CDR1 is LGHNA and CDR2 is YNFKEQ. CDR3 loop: CASSQDRGGWNTEAFF.

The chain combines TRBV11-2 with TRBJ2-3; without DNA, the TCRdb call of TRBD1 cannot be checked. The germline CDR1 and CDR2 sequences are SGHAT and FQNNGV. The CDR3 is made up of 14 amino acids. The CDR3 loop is CASRDQGIADTQYF.

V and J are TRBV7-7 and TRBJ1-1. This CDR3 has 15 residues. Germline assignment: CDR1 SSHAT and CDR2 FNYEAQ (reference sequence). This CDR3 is CASSLASSMSTEAFF. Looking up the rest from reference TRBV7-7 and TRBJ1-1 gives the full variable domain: GAGVSQSPRYKVTKRGQDVTLRCDPISSHATLYWYQQALGQGPEFLTYFNYEAQPDKSGLPSDRFSAERPEGSISTLTIQRTEQRDSAMYRCASSLASSMSTEAFFGQGTRLTVV.

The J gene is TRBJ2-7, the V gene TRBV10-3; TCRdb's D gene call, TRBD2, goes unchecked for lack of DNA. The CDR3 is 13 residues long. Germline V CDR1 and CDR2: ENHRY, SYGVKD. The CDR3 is CAIMAGQGYEQYF.

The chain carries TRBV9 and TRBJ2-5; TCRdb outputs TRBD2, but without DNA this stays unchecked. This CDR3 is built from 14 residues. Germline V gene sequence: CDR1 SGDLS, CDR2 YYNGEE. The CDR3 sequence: CASSASGLAETQYF. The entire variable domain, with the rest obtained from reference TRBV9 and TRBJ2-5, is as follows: DSGVTQTPKHLITATGQRVTLRCSPRSGDLSVYWYQQSLDQGLQFLIQYYNGEERAKGNILERFSAQQFPDLHSELNLSSLELGDSALYFCASSASGLAETQYFGPGTRLLVL.

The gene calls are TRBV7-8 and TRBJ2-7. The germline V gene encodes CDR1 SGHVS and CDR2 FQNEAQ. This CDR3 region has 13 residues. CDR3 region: CASSLSLYYEQYF.

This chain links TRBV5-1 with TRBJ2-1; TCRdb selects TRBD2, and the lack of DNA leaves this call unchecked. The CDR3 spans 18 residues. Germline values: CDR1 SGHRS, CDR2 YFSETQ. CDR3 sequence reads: CASSQAWTSGIVYNEQFF. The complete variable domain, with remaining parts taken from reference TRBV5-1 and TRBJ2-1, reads KAGVTQTPRYLIKTRGQQVTLSCSPISGHRSVSWYQQTPGQGLQFLFEYFSETQRNKGNFPGRFSGRQFSNSRSEMNVSTLELGDSALYLCASSQAWTSGIVYNEQFFGPGTRLTVL.

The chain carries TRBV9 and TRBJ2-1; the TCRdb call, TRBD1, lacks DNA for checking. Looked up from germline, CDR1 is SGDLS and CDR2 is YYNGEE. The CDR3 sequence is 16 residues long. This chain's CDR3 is CASSVGTGGSYNEQFF.

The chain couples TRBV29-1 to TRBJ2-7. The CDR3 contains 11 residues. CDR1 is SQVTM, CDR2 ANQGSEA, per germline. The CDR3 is CSVEDMAYQAF.

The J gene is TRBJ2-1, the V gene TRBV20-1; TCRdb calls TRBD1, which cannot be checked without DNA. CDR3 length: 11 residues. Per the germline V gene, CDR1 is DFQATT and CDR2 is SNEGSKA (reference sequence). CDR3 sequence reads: CSARDGQEQFF.

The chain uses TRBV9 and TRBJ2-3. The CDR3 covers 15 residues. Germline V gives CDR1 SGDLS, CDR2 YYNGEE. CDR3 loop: CASSEYRASTDTQYF.

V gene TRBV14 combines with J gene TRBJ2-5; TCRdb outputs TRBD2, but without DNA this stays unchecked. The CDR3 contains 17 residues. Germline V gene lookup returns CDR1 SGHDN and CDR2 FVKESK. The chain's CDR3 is CASSQDIAGGVEETQYF.

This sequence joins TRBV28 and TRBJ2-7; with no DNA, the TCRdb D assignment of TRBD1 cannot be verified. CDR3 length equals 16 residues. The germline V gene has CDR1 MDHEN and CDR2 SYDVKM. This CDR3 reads CASSYPGQATNYEQYF.

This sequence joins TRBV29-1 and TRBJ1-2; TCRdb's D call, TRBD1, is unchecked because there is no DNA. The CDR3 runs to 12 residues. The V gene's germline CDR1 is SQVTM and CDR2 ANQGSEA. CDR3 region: CSVVGQGGGYTF.

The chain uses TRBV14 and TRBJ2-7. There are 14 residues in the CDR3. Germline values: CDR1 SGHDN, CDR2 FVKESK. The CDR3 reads CASSQRQSPYEQYF.

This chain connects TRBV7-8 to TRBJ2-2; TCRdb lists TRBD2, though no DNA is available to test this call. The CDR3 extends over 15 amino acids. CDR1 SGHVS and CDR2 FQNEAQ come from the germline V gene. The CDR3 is CASSSGLAGVGQLFF.

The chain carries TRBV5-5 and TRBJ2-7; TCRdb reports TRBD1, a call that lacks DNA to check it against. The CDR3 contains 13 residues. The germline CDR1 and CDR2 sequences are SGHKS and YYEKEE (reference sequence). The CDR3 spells CASSLWDGYEQYF.

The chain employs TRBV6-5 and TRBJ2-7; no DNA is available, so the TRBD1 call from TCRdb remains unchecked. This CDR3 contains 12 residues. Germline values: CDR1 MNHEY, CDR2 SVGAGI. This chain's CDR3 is CASSPDTYEQYF.